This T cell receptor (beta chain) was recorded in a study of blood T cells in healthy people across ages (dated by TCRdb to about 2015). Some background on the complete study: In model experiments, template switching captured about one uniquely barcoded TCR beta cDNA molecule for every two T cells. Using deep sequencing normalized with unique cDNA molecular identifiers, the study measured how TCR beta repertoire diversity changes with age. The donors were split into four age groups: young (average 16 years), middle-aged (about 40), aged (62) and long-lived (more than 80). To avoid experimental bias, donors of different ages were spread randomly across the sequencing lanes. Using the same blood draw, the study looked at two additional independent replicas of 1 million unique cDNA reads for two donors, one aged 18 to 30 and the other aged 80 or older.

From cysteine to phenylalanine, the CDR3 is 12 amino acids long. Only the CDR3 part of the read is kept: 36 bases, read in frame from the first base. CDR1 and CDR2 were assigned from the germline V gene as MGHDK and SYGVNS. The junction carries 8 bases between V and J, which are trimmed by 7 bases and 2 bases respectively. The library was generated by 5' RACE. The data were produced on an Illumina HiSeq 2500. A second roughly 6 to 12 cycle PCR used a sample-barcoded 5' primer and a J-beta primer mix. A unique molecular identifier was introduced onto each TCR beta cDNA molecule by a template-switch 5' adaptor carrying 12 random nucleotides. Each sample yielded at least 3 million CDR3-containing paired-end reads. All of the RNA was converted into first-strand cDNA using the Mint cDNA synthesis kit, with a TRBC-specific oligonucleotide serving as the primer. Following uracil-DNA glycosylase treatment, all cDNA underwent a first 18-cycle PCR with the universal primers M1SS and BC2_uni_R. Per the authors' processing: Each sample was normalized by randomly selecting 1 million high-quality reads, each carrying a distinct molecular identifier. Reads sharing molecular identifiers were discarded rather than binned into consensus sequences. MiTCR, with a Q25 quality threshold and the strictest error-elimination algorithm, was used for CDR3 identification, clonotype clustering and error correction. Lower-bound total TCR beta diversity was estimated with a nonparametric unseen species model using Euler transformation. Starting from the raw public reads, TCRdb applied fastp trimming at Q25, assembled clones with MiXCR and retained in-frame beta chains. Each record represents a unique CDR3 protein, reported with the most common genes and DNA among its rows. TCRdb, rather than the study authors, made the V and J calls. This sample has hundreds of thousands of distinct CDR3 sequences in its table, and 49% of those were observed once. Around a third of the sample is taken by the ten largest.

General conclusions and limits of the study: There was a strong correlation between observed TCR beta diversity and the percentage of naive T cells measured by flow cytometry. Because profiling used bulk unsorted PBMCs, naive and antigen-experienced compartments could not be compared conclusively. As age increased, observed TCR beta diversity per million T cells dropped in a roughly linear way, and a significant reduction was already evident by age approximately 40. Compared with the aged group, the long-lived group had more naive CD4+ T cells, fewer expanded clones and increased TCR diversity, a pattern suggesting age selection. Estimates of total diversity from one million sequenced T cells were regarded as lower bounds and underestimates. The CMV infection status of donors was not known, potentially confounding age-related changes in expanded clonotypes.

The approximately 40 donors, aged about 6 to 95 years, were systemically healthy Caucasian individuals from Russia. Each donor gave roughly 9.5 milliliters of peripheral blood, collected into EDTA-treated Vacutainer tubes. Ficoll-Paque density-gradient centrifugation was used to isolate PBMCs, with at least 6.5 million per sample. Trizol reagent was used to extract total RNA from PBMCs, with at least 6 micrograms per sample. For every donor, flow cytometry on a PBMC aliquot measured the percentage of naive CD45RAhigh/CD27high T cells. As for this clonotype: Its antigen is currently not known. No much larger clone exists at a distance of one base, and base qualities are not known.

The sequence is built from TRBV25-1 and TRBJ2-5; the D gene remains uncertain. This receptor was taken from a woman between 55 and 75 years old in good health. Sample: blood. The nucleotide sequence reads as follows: TGTGCCAGCACCCCAGGTCAAGAGACCCAGTACTTC. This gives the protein CASTPGQETQYF. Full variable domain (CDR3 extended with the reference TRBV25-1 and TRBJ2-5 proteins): EADIYQTPRYLVIGTGKKITLECSQTMGHDKMYWYQQDPGMELHLIHYSYGVNSTEKGDLSSESTVSRIRTEHFPLTLESARPSHTSQYLCASTPGQETQYFGPGTRLLVL.